One and the same sample provided the 10 T cell receptor beta chains below, sequenced in a study of blood T cell repertoires in COVID-19. Assay used: immunoSEQ multiplex PCR; TCRdb lists only in-frame clones, some missing. The repertoire holds about 310,000 clones, with about nine tenths as singletons. The sample was peripheral blood. All receptors come from a middle-aged man with active or convalescent COVID-19.

This chain links TRBV5-4 with TRBJ1-2; TRBD1 agrees at 9 bases. The J segment lost 8 bases and the V segment lost 0 bases, leaving 8 bases of the junction unmatched. The CDR3 covers 15 residues. Germline assignment: CDR1 SGHNT and CDR2 YYREEE (reference sequence). The CDR3 DNA follows: TGTGCCAGCAGCTTGGATTCTACAGGGGGCTGGGGCTACACCTTC. This codes for CASSLDSTGGWGYTF.

This rearrangement joins TRBV5-1 to TRBJ1-1; D perhaps matches TRBD1 (5 bases). The CDR3 has 14 amino acids. V gave up 2 bases and J gave up 4 bases, with 12 bases separating them. Per the germline V gene, CDR1 is SGHRS and CDR2 is YFSETQ. CDR3 loop: CASSFQGASTEAFF. CDR3 in DNA: TGCGCCAGCAGCTTCCAGGGTGCGAGCACTGAAGCTTTCTTT.

DNA of the CDR3: TGCAGCGTCCGACAATCAAGCACAGATACGCAGTATTTT. Translated: CSVRQSSTDTQYF. This chain links TRBV29-1 with TRBJ2-3; no clear D. Germline V gene sequence: CDR1 SQVTM, CDR2 ANQGSEA. V was clipped by 6 bases and J by 0 bases, with 10 bases between them. The CDR3 has 13 amino acids.

This clone was recorded a few times. In DNA, the CDR3 is TGTGCCAGCAGCTTCTTAGCGGGAGGGAACACCGGGGAGCTGTTTTTT. Translated, it gives CASSFLAGGNTGELFF. V and J are TRBV5-5 and TRBJ2-2; 10 nucleotides align to TRBD2. J was trimmed by 1 base and V by 2 bases; bases with no gene match: 2. The CDR3 is made up of 16 amino acids. Germline CDR1 and CDR2: SGHKS and YYEKEE (reference sequence).

The V call is TRBV7-9, the J call TRBJ2-7, with TRBD1 matching over 7 bases. The germline V gene has CDR1 SEHNR and CDR2 FQNEAQ (reference sequence). Trimming removed 5 bases from V and 0 bases from J; junction bases left unmatched: 7. The CDR3 has 15 amino acids. The CDR3 DNA reads as TGTGCCAGCAGCCTCGGACAGGAAGACTCCTACGAGCAGTACTTC. Its protein is CASSLGQEDSYEQYF.

This chain connects TRBV10-2 to TRBJ2-3; 7 bases are a match to TRBD1. The junction had 10 bases not matched to a gene; V was cut back by 5 bases and J by 2 bases. CDR1 WSHSY and CDR2 SAAADI come from the germline V gene. The CDR3 loop spans 16 amino acids. CDR3: CASSLATGPTTDTQYF. The CDR3 DNA follows: TGCGCCAGCAGTCTCGCGACAGGGCCCACCACAGATACGCAGTATTTT.

The gene calls are TRBV5-1 and TRBJ1-2; D is ambiguous. From germline, CDR1 is SGHRS and CDR2 YFSETQ. The V and J ends lost 1 base and 4 bases respectively, with 8 bases between them. This CDR3 spans 13 amino acids. Here the CDR3 reads CASSLTGSYGYTF. The DNA for the CDR3 is TGCGCCAGCAGCTTGACCGGGAGCTATGGCTACACCTTC.

The rearrangement links TRBV28 to TRBJ2-7, with D maybe TRBD2 (6 bases). The V end was cut by 1 base, the J end by 1 base, with 17 bases between. The CDR3 is 17 amino acids. Germline values: CDR1 MDHEN, CDR2 SYDVKM. In DNA form, the CDR3 reads TGTGCCAGCAGTTTATCAACTGCGGGACGCGCGTCCTACGAGCAGTACTTC. It yields the protein CASSLSTAGRASYEQYF.

V is TRBV3-1 (or the pseudogene TRBV3-2) and J is TRBJ1-6; D is possibly TRBD1 (5 bases). CDR3 length equals 17 residues. Germline V lookup: CDR1 LGHDT, CDR2 YNNKEL (reference sequence). Trimming took 1 base from V and 5 from J, leaving 15 bases between them. CDR3 DNA: TGTGCCAGCAGCCAAGGAGATGGAGGGGCCGATAATTCACCCCTCCACTTT. This encodes CASSQGDGGADNSPLHF.

The V and J genes are TRBV7-8 and TRBJ1-5; no clear D gene. With 3 bases removed from V and 7 bases from J, the gap between germline ends came to 10 bases. This CDR3 is built from 13 residues. Germline CDR1 reads SGHVS; CDR2 reads FQNEAQ. The CDR3 spells CASSFRGLQPQHF. CDR3 in DNA: TGTGCCAGCAGCTTCCGGGGTTTACAGCCCCAGCATTTT.